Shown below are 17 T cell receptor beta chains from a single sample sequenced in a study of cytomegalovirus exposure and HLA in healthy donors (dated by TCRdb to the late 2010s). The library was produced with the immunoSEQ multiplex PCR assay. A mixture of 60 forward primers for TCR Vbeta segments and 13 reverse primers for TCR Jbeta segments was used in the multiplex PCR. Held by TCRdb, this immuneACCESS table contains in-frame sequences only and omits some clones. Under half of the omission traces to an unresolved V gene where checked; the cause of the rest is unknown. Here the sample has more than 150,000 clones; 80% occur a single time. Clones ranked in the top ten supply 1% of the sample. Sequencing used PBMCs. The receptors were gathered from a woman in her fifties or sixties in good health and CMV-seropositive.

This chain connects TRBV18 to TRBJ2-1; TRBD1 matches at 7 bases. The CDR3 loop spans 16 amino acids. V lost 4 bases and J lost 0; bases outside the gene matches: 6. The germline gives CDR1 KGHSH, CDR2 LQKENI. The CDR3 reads CASSLTTGNSYNEQFF. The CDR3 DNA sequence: TGTGCCAGCTCACTAACGACAGGGAACTCCTACAATGAGCAGTTCTTC.

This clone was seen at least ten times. The CDR3 region is CASSMTGFTEAFF. CDR3 nucleotides: TGTGCCAGTAGTATGACAGGGTTTACTGAAGCTTTCTTT. This rearrangement joins TRBV19 to TRBJ1-1; 7 bases are a match to TRBD1. The CDR3 covers 13 residues. The V and J ends lost 3 bases and 5 bases, in that order; junction bases with no gene match: 3. The germline V gene encodes CDR1 LNHDA and CDR2 SQIVND (reference sequence).

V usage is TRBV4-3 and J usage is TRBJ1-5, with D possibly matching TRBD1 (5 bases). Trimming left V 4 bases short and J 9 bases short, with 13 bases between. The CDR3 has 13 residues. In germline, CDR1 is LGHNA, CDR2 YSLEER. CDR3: CASSLGEGAPQHF. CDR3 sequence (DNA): TGCGCCAGCAGCCTGGGGGAGGGAGCGCCCCAGCATTTT.

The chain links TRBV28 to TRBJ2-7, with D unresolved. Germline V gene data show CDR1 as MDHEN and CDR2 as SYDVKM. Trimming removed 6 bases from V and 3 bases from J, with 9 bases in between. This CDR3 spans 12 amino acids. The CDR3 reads CASSIDNYEQYF. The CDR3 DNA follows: TGTGCCAGCAGCATTGACAACTACGAGCAGTACTTC.

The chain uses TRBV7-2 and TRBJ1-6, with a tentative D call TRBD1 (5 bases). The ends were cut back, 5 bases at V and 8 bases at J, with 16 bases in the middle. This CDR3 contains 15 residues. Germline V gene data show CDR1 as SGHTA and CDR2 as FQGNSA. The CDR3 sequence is CASSRRQGGDSPLHF. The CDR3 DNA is TGTGCCAGCAGCCGCCGCCAGGGCGGGGATTCACCCCTCCACTTT.

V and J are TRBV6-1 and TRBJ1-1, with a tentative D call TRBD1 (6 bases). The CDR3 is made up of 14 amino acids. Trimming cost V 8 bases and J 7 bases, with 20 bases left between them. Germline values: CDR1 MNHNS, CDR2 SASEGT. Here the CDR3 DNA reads TGTGCCAGCCGGGACACCGGCGGTAGGAGTGAAGCTTTCTTT. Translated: CASRDTGGRSEAFF.

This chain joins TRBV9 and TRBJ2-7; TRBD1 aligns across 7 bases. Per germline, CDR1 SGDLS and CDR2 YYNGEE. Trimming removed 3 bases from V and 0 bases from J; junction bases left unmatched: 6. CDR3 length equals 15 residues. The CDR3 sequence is CASSARQGPSYEQYF. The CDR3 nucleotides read TGTGCCAGCAGCGCCCGACAGGGTCCCTCCTACGAGCAGTACTTC.

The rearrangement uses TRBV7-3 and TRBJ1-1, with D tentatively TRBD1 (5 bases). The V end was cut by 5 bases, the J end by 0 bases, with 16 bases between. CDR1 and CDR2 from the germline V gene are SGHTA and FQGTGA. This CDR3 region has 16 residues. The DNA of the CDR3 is TGTGCCAGCAGCCCCCGCCCCGACAGCATGAACACTGAAGCTTTCTTT. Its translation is CASSPRPDSMNTEAFF. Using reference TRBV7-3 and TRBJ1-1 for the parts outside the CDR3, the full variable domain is GAGVSQTPSNKVTEKGKYVELRCDPISGHTALYWYRQSLGQGPEFLIYFQGTGAADDSGLPNDRFFAVRPEGSVSTLKIQRTERGDSAVYLCASSPRPDSMNTEAFFGQGTRLTVV.

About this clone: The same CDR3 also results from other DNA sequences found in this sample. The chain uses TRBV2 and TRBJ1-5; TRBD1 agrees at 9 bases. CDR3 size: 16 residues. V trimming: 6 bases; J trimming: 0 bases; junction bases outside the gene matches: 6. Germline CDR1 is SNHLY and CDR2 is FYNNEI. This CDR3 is CASRQQGAGSNQPQHF. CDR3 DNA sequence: TGTGCCAGCAGACAACAGGGGGCCGGTAGCAATCAGCCCCAGCATTTT.

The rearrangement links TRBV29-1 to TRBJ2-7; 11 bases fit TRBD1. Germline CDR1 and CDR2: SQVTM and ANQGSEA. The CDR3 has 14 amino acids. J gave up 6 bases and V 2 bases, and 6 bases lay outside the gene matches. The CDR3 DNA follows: TGCAGCGTTGAATGGGGACAGGGGGTGAGCGAGCAGTACTTC. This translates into CSVEWGQGVSEQYF.

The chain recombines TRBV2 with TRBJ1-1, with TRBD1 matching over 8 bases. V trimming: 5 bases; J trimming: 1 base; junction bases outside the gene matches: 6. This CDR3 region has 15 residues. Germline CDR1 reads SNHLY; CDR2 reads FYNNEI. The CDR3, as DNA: TGTGCCAGCAGTAGCTTCGGACAGGGGAACACTGAAGCTTTCTTT. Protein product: CASSSFGQGNTEAFF.

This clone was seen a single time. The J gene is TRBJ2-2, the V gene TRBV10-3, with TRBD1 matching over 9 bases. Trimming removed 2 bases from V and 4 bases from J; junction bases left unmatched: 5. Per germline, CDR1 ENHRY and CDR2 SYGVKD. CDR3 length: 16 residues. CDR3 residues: CAISEPGQGSTGELFF. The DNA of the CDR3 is TGTGCCATCAGTGAGCCGGGACAGGGAAGCACCGGGGAGCTGTTTTTT.

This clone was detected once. This CDR3 reads CASSLIAGGYEQYF. CDR3 DNA sequence: TGTGCCAGCAGCTTAATAGCGGGAGGCTACGAGCAGTACTTC. The chain links TRBV5-6 to TRBJ2-7; 10 nucleotides align to TRBD2. Trimming removed 2 bases from V and 3 bases from J; junction bases left unmatched: 2. Germline CDR1 SGHDT, CDR2 YYEEEE. The CDR3 spans 14 residues. The complete variable domain, with remaining parts taken from reference TRBV5-6 and TRBJ2-7, reads DAGVTQSPTHLIKTRGQQVTLRCSPKSGHDTVSWYQQALGQGPQFIFQYYEEEERQRGNFPDRFSGHQFPNYSSELNVNALLLGDSALYLCASSLIAGGYEQYFGPGTRLTVT.

CDR3 DNA: TGTGCCAGCAGTTTAGAGTACGAGCAGTACTTC. Its translation: CASSLEYEQYF. The J gene is TRBJ2-7, the V gene TRBV28; D unresolved. Germline CDR1 is MDHEN and CDR2 is SYDVKM. V was pared by 2 bases and J by 4 bases, with 3 bases between. The CDR3 extends over 11 amino acids.

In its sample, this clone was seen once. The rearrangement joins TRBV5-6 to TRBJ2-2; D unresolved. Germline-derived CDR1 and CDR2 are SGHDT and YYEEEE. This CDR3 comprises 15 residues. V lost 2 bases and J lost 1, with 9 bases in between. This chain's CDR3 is CASSLWHRNTGELFF. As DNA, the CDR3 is TGTGCCAGCAGCTTATGGCACAGGAACACCGGGGAGCTGTTTTTT.

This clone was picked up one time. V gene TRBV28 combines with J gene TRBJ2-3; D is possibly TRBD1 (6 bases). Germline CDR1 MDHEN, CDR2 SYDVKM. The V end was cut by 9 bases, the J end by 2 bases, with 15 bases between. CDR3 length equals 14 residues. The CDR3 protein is CASFGQLFTDTQYF. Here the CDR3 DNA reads TGTGCCAGTTTCGGACAGCTATTCACAGATACGCAGTATTTT.

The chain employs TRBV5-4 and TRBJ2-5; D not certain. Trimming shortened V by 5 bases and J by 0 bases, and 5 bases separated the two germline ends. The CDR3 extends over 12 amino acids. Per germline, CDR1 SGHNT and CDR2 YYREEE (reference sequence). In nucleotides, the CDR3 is TGTGCCAGCAGAATAAACCAAGAGACCCAGTACTTC. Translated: CASRINQETQYF.